Sequencing of this T cell receptor (beta chain) was carried out in a study of T cell responses to AZD1222 COVID-19 vaccine. Study context: Pooled samples include second doses given at about 4 or 12 weeks.

Germline CDR1 reads SGHNT; CDR2 reads YENEEA. Between the trimmed V and J ends, which lost 0 bases and 7 bases, there was a span of 13 bases. CDR3 length: 14 amino acids. Overall study findings and caveats: Among vaccine-associated CD4 TCRs, coverage spanned spike, with dominance at 160-218 and 743-854. White British people made up most donors, females outnumbered males, and clonal diversity was possibly underestimated. Samples come after the peak T cell response, not at day 14.

Profiled with immunoSEQ multiplex PCR; TCRdb holds only in-frame clones, not every one. The top ten hold approximately 30% of the sample, which has 84,000 or so clones, 80% to 90% seen once. As concerns this clone: Antigen: not known.

This sample comprised peripheral blood, obtained on day 0 of AZD1222 vaccination. J is TRBJ2-7 and V is TRBV11-3, with a possible D match to TRBD2 (5 bases). The sequence was obtained from an adult in good health. This CDR3 is CASSLDGSTGEQYF. For the CDR3, the DNA is TGTGCCAGCAGCTTAGATGGCTCCACGGGGGAGCAGTACTTC.